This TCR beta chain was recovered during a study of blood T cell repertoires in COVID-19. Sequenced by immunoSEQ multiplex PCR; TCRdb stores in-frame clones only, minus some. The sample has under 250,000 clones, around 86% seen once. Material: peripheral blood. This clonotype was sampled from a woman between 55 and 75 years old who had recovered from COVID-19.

CDR3 residues: CASSPWGQGASDTQYF. The CDR3 DNA is TGTGCCAGCAGCCCATGGGGACAGGGGGCATCAGATACGCAGTATTTT. The chain uses TRBV5-8 and TRBJ2-3; 12 nucleotides match TRBD1. J was trimmed by 4 bases and V by 4 bases; bases with no gene match: 7. The length of the CDR3 is 16 residues. Germline-derived CDR1 and CDR2 are SGHTS and YDEGEE.